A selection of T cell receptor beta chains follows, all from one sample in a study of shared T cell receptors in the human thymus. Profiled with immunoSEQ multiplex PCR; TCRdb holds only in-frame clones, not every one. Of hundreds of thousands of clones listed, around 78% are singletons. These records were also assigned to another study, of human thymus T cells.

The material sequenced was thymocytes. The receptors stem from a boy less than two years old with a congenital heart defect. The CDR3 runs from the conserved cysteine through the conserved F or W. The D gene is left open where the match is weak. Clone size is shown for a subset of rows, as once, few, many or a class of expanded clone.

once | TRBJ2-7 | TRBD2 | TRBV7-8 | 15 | TGTGCCAGCAGCTTAGGAGCGGGAGGGCCGTACGAGCAGTACTTC | CASSLGAGGPYEQYF
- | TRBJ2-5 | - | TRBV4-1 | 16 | TGCGCCAGCAGCCCGATTCGGGAGTCGGATTTTGGGACCCAGTACTTC | CASSPIRESDFGTQYF
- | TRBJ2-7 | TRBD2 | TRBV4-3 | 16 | TGCGCCAGCAGCCCCCAATATCCGCGGGAGACCTACGAGCAGTACTTC | CASSPQYPRETYEQYF
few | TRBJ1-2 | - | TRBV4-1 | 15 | TGCGCCAGCAGCCAAGGTGACGGAGCTAACTATGGCTACACCTTC | CASSQGDGANYGYTF
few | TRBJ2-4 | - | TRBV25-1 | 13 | TGTGCCAGCAGTGAGCCCCAGGGCAACATTCAGTACTTC | CASSEPQGNIQYF
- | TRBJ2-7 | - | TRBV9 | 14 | TGTGCCAGCAGCGTGGGCGGGGAGCGGCGCGAGCAGTACTTC | CASSVGGERREQYF
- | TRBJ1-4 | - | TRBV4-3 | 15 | TGCGCCAGCAGCTCAGACGGGTCAACTAATGAAAAACTGTTTTTT | CASSSDGSTNEKLFF
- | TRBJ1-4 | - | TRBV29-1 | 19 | TGCAGCGTTGAGACCTCCCAAGCTCCAGGAGGTTCCGTCAATGAAAAACTGTTTTTT | CSVETSQAPGGSVNEKLFF
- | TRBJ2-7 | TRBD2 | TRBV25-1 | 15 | TGTGCCAGCAGTGCCGGACTAGCGGGGAGCTACGAGCAGTACTTC | CASSAGLAGSYEQYF
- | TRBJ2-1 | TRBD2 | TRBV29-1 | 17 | TGCAGCGTTGAGGTTGCCCCCAGCGGGAGCTTCTACAATGAGCAGTTCTTC | CSVEVAPSGSFYNEQFF
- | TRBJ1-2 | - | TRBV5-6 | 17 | TGTGCCAGCAGCTTGGAGTATTCCAGGGGCTCTAACTATGGCTACACCTTC | CASSLEYSRGSNYGYTF
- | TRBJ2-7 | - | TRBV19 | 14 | TGTGCCACCGGTGACTCGAGGGCCTTGTACGAGCAGTACTTC | CATGDSRALYEQYF
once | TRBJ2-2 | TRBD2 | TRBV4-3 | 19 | TGCGCCAGCAGCCTTACCGGGGGGGGTGATAGCGGGAGAGCCGGGGAGCTGTTTTTT | CASSLTGGGDSGRAGELFF
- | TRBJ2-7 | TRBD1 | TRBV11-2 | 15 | TGTGCCAGCAGCCAGGGACAGGGAAAGAACTACGAGCAGTACTTC | CASSQGQGKNYEQYF
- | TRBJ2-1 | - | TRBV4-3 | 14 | TGCGCCAGCAGCCAAGGGCTAGCGAGCAATGAGCAGTTCTTC | CASSQGLASNEQFF
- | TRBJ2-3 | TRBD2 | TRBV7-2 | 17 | TGTGCCAGCAGCCCTATAGGGGCTAGCGGGAGCACAGATACGCAGTATTTT | CASSPIGASGSTDTQYF
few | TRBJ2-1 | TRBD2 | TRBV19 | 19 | TGTGCCAGTAGTCCCTCGGGGGGGGAAATCGGGACTAGGAACAATGAGCAGTTCTTC | CASSPSGGEIGTRNNEQFF
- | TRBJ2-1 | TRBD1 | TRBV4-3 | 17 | TGCGCCAGCAGCCCCAATCTGACAGGGGGCTTGAACAATGAGCAGTTCTTC | CASSPNLTGGLNNEQFF
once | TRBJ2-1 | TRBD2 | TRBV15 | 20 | TGTGCCACCAGCAGAGCTCAGCCTAGCGGGAGGTGGGGCTCCTACAATGAGCAGTTCTTC | CATSRAQPSGRWGSYNEQFF
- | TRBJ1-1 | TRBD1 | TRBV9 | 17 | TGTGCCAGCAGCCCGAGAGACAGGGGGCAAGGGAACACTGAAGCTTTCTTT | CASSPRDRGQGNTEAFF